Given below is one T cell receptor beta chain in context. This clone was seen a handful of times. It has no known antigen specificity. No base quality values were provided; no much bigger clone lies one nucleotide off. The CDR3 has 12 amino acids, counting the end cysteine and phenylalanine. Just CDR3 DNA is preserved here, 36 bases in frame from base 1. V and J are truncated by 2 bases and 4 bases respectively, leaving an intervening sequence of 5 bases. TCRbeta CDR3 regions were amplified from genomic DNA using the immunoSEQ Assay, a bias-controlled multiplex PCR. The published analysis was carried out like this. Nucleated cell counts per sample were estimated from amplification of reference gene primers within the assay. To quantify the absolute abundance of each unique TCRbeta CDR3 rearrangement, sequence reads were collapsed and filtered. For each sample, productive Simpson clonality was calculated as the square root of Simpson's diversity index over productive rearrangements. This is the immuneACCESS table as TCRdb keeps it, with only in-frame sequences that have V and J called. A part of the clones is gone; compared with another copy, unresolved V genes explain less than half, and the rest is unexplained. The V and J calls and the clone size are those of that table, but D and trimming were determined from the DNA. Across this sample there are 190,000 or so clones, with 80% to 90% seen only once. Nearly 9.5% of the sample is held by the ten biggest clonotypes.

The source of the sample is a study of blood T cell repertoires in COVID-19 (TCRdb year 2020). Turning to the overall study: The collaborator samples originated in the United States, Italy and Spain and spanned the acute and convalescent phases of COVID-19. Where HLA class I and class II types were available, the types were taken from metadata supplied by the sample provider, not from assay-based typing. The samples were drawn from two sources: the first 160 participants of the ongoing ImmuneRACE study, and some 1,300 subjects contributed by 6 global collaborators. The material from the prospective study consisted of cDNA or gDNA derived from T cells, B-cell-depleted T cells, or PBMCs. The sample metadata nearly always contained a de-identified subject ID, COVID-19 status, age in years and sex. The repertoires were released in a freely available public database meant as a resource for research on the immune response to SARS-CoV-2. The dataset comprised deeply sampled blood TCRbeta repertoires from subjects exposed to, actively infected with, or recovered from COVID-19. Study-wide conclusions, independent of this receptor: Clinical and demographic metadata were provided uncurated, with the amount varying by source and participant.

Enrolling through a virtual design, the prospective study's participants ranged in age from roughly 18 to 100 years and lived across 24 United States geographic areas. In the prospective study, cohorts were assigned on the basis of participant-reported clinical history obtained from a screening survey and a study questionnaire. For ImmuneRACE Cohort 3, a participant was defined as recovered based on two consecutive negative NP/OP PCR tests, clearance by a healthcare professional, or resolution of symptoms. Each participant in the prospective study had whole blood, serum and a nasopharyngeal or oropharyngeal swab collected by mobile phlebotomists. Additional blood draws and questionnaires over a roughly two-month period could optionally be provided by prospective study participants. Before DNA extraction, blood samples from the prospective study were shipped at room temperature or frozen.

The rearrangement combines TRBV12-3 or TRBV12-4 with TRBJ2-5; a weak D assignment points to TRBD1 (5 bases agree). Sequencing was performed on PBMCs or T cells enriched from blood (not recorded which). This TCR was recovered from a middle-aged man who had recovered from COVID-19. The CDR3 has the sequence CASSLQGETQYF. In nucleotide form, the sequence is TGTGCCAGCAGTTTACAGGGAGAGACCCAGTACTTC.